The 16 T cell receptor beta chains listed next were all sequenced from one sample in a study of blood T cells in healthy people across ages (dated by TCRdb to the mid-2010s). Libraries were made using 5' RACE. Sequencing used an Illumina HiSeq 2500. A second PCR of roughly 6 to 11 cycles was run with a J-beta primer mix and a sample-barcoded 5' primer. TCRdb handled the public reads itself, with Q25 trimming in fastp and clone calling in MiXCR, and kept productive beta chains. Every distinct CDR3 protein forms one entry, paired with its most common genes and DNA. This sample is represented by roughly 560,000 distinct CDR3 sequences; 24% of them were singletons. Jointly, the top ten make up around 10% of the sample. The sample was also linked to a second study, of T cells of mothers and their children.

Sequences were obtained from blood. The receptors stem from a boy aged 10-17 years in good health.

The DNA of the CDR3 is TGCAGTGCTAGACGTAGCGGGAGGACCTACAATGAGCAGTTCTTC. This gives the protein CSARRSGRTYNEQFF. The chain combines TRBV20-1 with TRBJ2-7; 10 bases agree with TRBD2. The end of the DNA is better explained by TRBJ2-1, so the J call may be wrong. The germline gives CDR1 DFQATT, CDR2 SNEGSKA (reference sequence). This CDR3 has 15 residues.

The chain carries TRBV20-1 and TRBJ2-3, with 9 bases matching TRBD2. This CDR3 has 15 amino acids. CDR1 is DFQATT, CDR2 SNEGSKA, per germline (reference sequence). Germline trimming cut 3 bases from V and 7 bases from J; bases unmatched to any gene: 11. CDR3 DNA sequence: TGCAGTGCTAGCCCATTTAGCGGGAGTATGAATACGCAGTATTTT. Its translation is CSASPFSGSMNTQYF.

This clonotype was observed a few times. The chain recombines TRBV7-9 with TRBJ2-7; D is ambiguous. The CDR3 contains 14 residues. Germline-derived CDR1 and CDR2 are SEHNR and FQNEAQ (reference sequence). V lost 5 bases to trimming and J lost 1 base, with 12 bases between them. The CDR3 is CASSPRLKSYEQYF. CDR3 nucleotides: TGTGCCAGCAGCCCGCGACTGAAATCCTACGAGCAGTACTTC.

The gene calls are TRBV5-1 and TRBJ2-5, with TRBD1 matching over 10 bases. The last part of the DNA fits TRBJ2-7 better; the J call may be wrong. The length of the CDR3 is 15 residues. CDR1 and CDR2 (germline): SGHRS, YFSETQ. The CDR3: CASSEKTGGIDEQYF. In DNA, the CDR3 is TGCGCCAGCAGCGAGAAGACAGGGGGCATCGACGAGCAGTACTTC.

The chain couples TRBV4-3 to TRBJ2-5, with no clear D. Matching the DNA end better, TRBJ2-7 makes the J call doubtful. Germline CDR1 and CDR2: LGHNA and YSLEER. The CDR3 length is 15 residues. The CDR3, as DNA: TGCGCCAGCAGCCAAGGGGTGGGAACGGTTTACGAGCAGTACTTC. Amino acid sequence: CASSQGVGTVYEQYF.

Concerning this clonotype: The CDR3 ends on some other residue instead of the conserved phenylalanine or tryptophan, so this is likely a read error. The V and J genes are TRBV6-6 and TRBJ1-5; D not certain. This CDR3 has 15 residues. The V gene's germline CDR1 is MNHNY and CDR2 SVGAGI (reference sequence). Trimming took off 11 bases at V and 0 bases at J, with 17 bases between the two ends. The CDR3, as DNA: TGTGCCTCCAAGGGCCCGTCCGATAGCAATCAGCCCCAGCATCTT. The encoded protein is CASKGPSDSNQPQHL.

The chain carries TRBV19 and TRBJ2-1; TRBD2 matches at 10 bases. Looked up from germline, CDR1 is LNHDA and CDR2 is SQIVND (reference sequence). The V segment lost 4 bases and the J segment 5 bases; nucleotides outside the gene matches: 11. The CDR3 covers 17 residues. The CDR3 bases are TGTGCCAGTAGTAAGGCTAGCGGGGGTCGGGGGGACAATGAGCAGTTCTTC. The encoded protein is CASSKASGGRGDNEQFF.

The chain couples TRBV28 to TRBJ2-1, with D tentatively TRBD2 (5 bases). Germline CDR1 reads MDHEN; CDR2 reads SYDVKM. This CDR3 is 20 amino acids long. V lost 1 base, J lost 0 bases, and 22 bases lay in between. In DNA form, the CDR3 reads TGTGCCAGCAGTTTATCTTGGGGTCGGCCCGGGGAAATCTCCTACAATGAGCAGTTCTTC. Protein product: CASSLSWGRPGEISYNEQFF.

This clonotype is a singleton in its sample. The CDR3 region has the DNA TGCAGTGCTCTCGGAGGGGCAGGACCCTACGAGCAGTACTTC. Protein sequence: CSALGGAGPYEQYF. The chain carries TRBV20-1 and TRBJ2-5; D may be TRBD2 (6 bases). The J call may be in error: the DNA end matches TRBJ2-7 better. CDR3 length equals 14 residues. Germline V lookup: CDR1 DFQATT, CDR2 SNEGSKA (reference sequence).

As to this clonotype: This may stem from a read error, because a much larger clone lies one nucleotide away. The rearrangement joins TRBV5-1 to TRBJ2-7; 8 nucleotides match TRBD1. Germline V gives CDR1 SGHRS, CDR2 YFSETQ. The CDR3 consists of 16 residues. The CDR3 DNA is TGCGCCAGCAGCGTGACAGGGGTCAATCAGCCCTACGAGCAGCACTTC. Residues: CASSVTGVNQPYEQHF.

The chain uses TRBV7-9 and TRBJ2-5; D is uncertain. The closer fit of TRBJ2-7 to the DNA end suggests the J call may be wrong. The CDR3 covers 14 residues. Germline CDR1 SEHNR, CDR2 FQNEAQ (reference sequence). The CDR3 nucleotides are TGTGCCAGCAGCCCCCGTGATCCCGCCTACGAGCAGTACTTC. Protein: CASSPRDPAYEQYF.

The V gene is TRBV28, the J gene TRBJ1-1; D is uncertain. The V end was cut by 2 bases, the J end by 0 bases, with 19 bases between. This CDR3 contains 18 residues. Germline CDR1 reads MDHEN; CDR2 reads SYDVKM. The CDR3 bases are TGTGCCAGCAGTTTACCGAGCTTCGTCGTTGGCATGAACACTGAAGCTTTCTTT. This codes for CASSLPSFVVGMNTEAFF.

The V and J genes are TRBV13 and TRBJ1-4; D call uncertain. V lost 5 bases to trimming and J lost 5 bases, with 12 bases between them. The CDR3 sequence is 14 residues long. Germline CDR1 reads PRHDT; CDR2 reads FYEKMQ (reference sequence). DNA of the CDR3: TGTGCCAGCAGCCCTGGTTTGGGAAATGAAAAACTGTTTTTT. It codes for CASSPGLGNEKLFF.

The genes are TRBV20-1 and TRBJ1-1; D is unresolved. The CDR3 has 12 amino acids. Germline CDR1 reads DFQATT; CDR2 reads SNEGSKA (reference sequence). V lost 2 bases and J 7 bases, leaving 11 bases between the germline ends. The CDR3 coding sequence is TGCAGTGCTAGACCGGTCTTAGATGAAGCTTTCTTT. It translates to CSARPVLDEAFF.

The count of this clonotype is one. The chain is built from TRBV28 and TRBJ2-1; 9 bases map to TRBD2. The closer fit of TRBJ2-7 to the DNA end suggests the J call may be wrong. This CDR3 is built from 17 residues. Germline V gene lookup returns CDR1 MDHEN and CDR2 SYDVKM. DNA for the CDR3: TGTGCCAGCAGTTTGGTTTCGGCGGGAGGGGGTGAAGGCGAGCAGTACTTC. It is translated as CASSLVSAGGGEGEQYF.

The rearrangement links TRBV5-5 to TRBJ1-5; 7 bases map to TRBD1. This CDR3 has 15 residues. The junction had 7 bases not matched to a gene; V was cut back by 4 bases and J by 3 bases. Germline V CDR1 and CDR2: SGHKS, YYEKEE (reference sequence). The CDR3 region is CASSNRTGPNQPQHF. The CDR3 region has the DNA TGTGCCAGCAGCAACCGGACAGGTCCCAATCAGCCCCAGCATTTT.